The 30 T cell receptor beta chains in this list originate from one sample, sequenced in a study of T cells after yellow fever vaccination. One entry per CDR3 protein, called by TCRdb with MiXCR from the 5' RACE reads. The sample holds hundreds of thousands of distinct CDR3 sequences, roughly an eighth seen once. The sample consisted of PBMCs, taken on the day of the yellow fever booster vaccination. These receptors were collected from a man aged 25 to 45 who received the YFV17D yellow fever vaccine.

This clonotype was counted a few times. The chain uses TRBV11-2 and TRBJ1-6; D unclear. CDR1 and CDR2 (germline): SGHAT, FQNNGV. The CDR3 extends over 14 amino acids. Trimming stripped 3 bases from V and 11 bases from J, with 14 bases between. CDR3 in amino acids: CASSFPSDGPPLHF. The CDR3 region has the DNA TGTGCCAGCAGCTTTCCGAGCGACGGTCCACCCCTCCACTTT.

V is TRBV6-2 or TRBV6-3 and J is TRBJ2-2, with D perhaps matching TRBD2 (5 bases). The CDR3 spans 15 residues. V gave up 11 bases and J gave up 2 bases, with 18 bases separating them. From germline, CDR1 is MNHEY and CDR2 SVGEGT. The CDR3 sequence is CAVYPGNLNTGELFF. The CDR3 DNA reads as TGTGCCGTTTACCCCGGGAATCTCAACACCGGGGAGCTGTTTTTT.

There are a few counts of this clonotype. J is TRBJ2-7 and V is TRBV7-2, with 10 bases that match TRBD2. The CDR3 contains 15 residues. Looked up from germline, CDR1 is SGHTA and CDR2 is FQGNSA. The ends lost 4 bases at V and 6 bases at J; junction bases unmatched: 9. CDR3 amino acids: CASSSMTSGSLEQYF. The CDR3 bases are TGTGCCAGCAGCTCGATGACTAGCGGGTCACTCGAGCAGTACTTC. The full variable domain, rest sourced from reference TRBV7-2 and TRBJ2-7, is GAGVSQSPSNKVTEKGKDVELRCDPISGHTALYWYRQSLGQGLEFLIYFQGNSAPDKSGLPSDRFSAERTGGSVSTLTIQRTQQEDSAVYLCASSSMTSGSLEQYFGPGTRLTVT.

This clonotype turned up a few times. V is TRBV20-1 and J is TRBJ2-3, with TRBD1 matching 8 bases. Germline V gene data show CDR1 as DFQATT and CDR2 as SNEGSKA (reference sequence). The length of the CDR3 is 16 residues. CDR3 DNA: TGCATGCCGTCCCTATGGACAGGGTCGGGCGCAGATACGCAGTATTTT. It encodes CMPSLWTGSGADTQYF.

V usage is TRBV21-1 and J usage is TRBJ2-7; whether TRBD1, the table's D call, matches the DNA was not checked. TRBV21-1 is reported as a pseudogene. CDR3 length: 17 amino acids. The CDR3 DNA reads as TGTGCCAGCAGCAAGGATAACAGGGAAGGGACCCCCTACGAGCAGTACTTC. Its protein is CASSKDNREGTPYEQYF.

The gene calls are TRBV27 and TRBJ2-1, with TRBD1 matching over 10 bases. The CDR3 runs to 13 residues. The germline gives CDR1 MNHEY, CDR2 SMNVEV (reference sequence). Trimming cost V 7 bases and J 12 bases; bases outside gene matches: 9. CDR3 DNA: TGTGCCAGCACCTCCCCGGGACAGGGGAGGCAGTTCTTC. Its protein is CASTSPGQGRQFF.

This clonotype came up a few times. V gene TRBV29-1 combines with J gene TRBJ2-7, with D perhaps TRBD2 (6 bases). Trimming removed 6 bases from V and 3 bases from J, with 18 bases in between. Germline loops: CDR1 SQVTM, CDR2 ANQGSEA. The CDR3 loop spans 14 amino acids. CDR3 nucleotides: TGCAGCGTCAAGGGGAGGACGGAGGGCTACGAGCAGTACTTC. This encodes CSVKGRTEGYEQYF.

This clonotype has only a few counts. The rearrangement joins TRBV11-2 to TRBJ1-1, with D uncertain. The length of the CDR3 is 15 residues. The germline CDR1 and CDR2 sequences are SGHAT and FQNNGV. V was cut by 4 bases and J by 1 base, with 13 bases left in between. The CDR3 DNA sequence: TGTGCCAGCAGCTCACGGGAAGGGAGGAACACTGAAGCTTTCTTT. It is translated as CASSSREGRNTEAFF.

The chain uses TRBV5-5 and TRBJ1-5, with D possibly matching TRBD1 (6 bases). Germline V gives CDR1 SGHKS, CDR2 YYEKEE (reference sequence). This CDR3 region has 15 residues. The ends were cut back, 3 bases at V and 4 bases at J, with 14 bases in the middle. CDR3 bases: TGTGCCAGCAGCTCTGGACAGCAACGAAATCAGCCCCAGCATTTT. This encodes CASSSGQQRNQPQHF.

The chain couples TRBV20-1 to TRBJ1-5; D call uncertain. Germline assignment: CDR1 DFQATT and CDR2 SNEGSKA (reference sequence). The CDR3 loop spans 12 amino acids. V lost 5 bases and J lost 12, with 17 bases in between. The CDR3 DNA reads TGCAGTGCTCTTAGCACAAGGGCCGGCCAGCATTTT. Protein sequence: CSALSTRAGQHF.

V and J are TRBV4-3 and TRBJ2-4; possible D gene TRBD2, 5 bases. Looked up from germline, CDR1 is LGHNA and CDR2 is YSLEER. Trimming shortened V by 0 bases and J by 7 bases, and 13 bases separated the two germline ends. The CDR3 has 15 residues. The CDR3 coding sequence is TGCGCCAGCAGCCAAGAGGGAGCGAGTGGGAACATTCAGTACTTC. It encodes CASSQEGASGNIQYF.

The DNA for the CDR3 is TGCGCCAGCAGCCAAGTTCACGGGGAGCTGTTTTTT. Translated, it gives CASSQVHGELFF. The V call is TRBV4-3, the J call TRBJ2-2; D gene ambiguous. The germline gives CDR1 LGHNA, CDR2 YSLEER. V lost 1 base, J lost 7 bases, and 4 bases lay in between. This CDR3 spans 12 amino acids.

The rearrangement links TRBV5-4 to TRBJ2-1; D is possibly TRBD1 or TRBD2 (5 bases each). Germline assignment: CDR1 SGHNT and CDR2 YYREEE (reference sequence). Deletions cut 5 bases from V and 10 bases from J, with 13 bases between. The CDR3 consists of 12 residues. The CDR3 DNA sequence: TGTGCCAGCAGGAGGGACCTCGGGGAGCAGTTCTTC. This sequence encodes CASRRDLGEQFF. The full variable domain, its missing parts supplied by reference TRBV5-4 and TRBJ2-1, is ETGVTQSPTHLIKTRGQQVTLRCSSQSGHNTVSWYQQALGQGPQFIFQYYREEENGRGNFPPRFSGLQFPNYSSELNVNALELDDSALYLCASRRDLGEQFFGPGTRLTVL.

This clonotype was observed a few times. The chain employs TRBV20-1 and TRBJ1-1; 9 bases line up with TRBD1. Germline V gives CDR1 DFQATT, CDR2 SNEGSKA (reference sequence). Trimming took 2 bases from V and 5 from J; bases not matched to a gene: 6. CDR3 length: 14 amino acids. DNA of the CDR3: TGCAGTGCTAGATCGGACAGGGGTAGGACTGAAGCTTTCTTT. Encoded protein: CSARSDRGRTEAFF.

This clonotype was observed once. The CDR3: CASSSNKQGAYNEQFF. The CDR3 coding sequence is TGTGCCAGCAGCTCTAATAAACAGGGGGCCTACAATGAGCAGTTCTTC. The chain couples TRBV5-4 to TRBJ2-1; 8 nucleotides match TRBD1. The V segment lost 3 bases and the J segment 2 bases; nucleotides outside the gene matches: 7. The CDR3 runs 16 residues. CDR1 is SGHNT, CDR2 YYREEE, per germline (reference sequence).

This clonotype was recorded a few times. Here the CDR3 reads CASSKGLVTEAFF. CDR3 bases: TGTGCCAGCAGTAAAGGGCTTGTCACTGAAGCTTTCTTT. V usage is TRBV27 and J usage is TRBJ1-1; D remains unclear. Deletions cut 5 bases from V and 4 bases from J, with 11 bases between. This CDR3 comprises 13 residues. The germline V gene has CDR1 MNHEY and CDR2 SMNVEV (reference sequence).

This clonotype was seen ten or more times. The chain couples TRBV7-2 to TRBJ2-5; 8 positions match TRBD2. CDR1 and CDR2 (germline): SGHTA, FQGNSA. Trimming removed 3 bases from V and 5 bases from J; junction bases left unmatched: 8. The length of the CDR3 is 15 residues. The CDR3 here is CASSFRAGGGETQYF. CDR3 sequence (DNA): TGTGCCAGCAGCTTTAGGGCGGGAGGAGGGGAGACCCAGTACTTC.

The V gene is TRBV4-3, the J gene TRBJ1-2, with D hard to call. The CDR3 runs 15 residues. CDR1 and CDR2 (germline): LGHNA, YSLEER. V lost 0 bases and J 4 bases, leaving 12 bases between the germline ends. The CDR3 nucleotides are TGCGCCAGCAGCCAAGATCGTTGGATCGGCTATGGCTACACCTTC. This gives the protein CASSQDRWIGYGYTF.

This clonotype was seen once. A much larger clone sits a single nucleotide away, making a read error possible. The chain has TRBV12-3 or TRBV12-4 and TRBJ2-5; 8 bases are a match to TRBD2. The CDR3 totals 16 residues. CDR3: CANSFSLAGKQETQYF. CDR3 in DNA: TGTGCCAACAGTTTCTCCCTAGCGGGTAAACAAGAGACCCAGTACTTC.

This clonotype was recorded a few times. The CDR3 DNA sequence: TGCAGCGTTGTAGGCCTAGCTGGCTACACCTTC. Amino acids: CSVVGLAGYTF. V and J are TRBV29-1 and TRBJ1-2; D uncertain. CDR1 is SQVTM, CDR2 ANQGSEA, per germline. Trimming pared 4 bases from V and 7 bases from J, leaving 10 bases between. CDR3 size: 11 residues.

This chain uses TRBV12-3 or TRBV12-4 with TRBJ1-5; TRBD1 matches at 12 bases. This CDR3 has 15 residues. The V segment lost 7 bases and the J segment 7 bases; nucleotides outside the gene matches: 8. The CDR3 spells CASTRGQGARQPQHF. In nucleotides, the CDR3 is TGTGCCAGCACCAGGGGACAGGGGGCAAGACAGCCCCAGCATTTT.

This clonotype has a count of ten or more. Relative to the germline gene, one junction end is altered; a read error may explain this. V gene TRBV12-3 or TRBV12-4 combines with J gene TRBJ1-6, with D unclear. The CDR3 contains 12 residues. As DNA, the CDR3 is TGTGCCAGCAGCTTAGCTGGGTCACCCCTCCACTTT. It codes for CASSLAGSPLHF.

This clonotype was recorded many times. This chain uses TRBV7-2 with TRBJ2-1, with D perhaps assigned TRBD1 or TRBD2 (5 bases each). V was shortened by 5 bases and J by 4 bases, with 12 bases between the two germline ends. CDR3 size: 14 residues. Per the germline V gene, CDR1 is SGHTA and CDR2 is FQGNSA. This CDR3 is CASSQWDVYNEQFF. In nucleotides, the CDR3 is TGTGCCAGCAGCCAGTGGGACGTTTACAATGAGCAGTTCTTC.

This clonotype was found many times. The CDR3 DNA reads as TGTGCCAGCAGCTACGGTGGGGGGTCATACGAGCAGTACTTC. Translation gives CASSYGGGSYEQYF. The chain employs TRBV6-5 and TRBJ2-7; D possibly corresponds to TRBD2 (6 bases). CDR1 and CDR2 from the germline V gene are MNHEY and SVGAGI. V dropped 6 bases and J dropped 4 bases, with 16 bases sitting between them. This CDR3 contains 14 residues.

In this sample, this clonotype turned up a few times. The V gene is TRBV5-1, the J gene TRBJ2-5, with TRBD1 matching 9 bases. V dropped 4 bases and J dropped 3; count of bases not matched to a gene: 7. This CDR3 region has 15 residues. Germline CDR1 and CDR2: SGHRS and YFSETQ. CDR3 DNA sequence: TGCGCCAGCAGCACCGGGACAGGGATAAAAGAGACCCAGTACTTC. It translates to CASSTGTGIKETQYF.

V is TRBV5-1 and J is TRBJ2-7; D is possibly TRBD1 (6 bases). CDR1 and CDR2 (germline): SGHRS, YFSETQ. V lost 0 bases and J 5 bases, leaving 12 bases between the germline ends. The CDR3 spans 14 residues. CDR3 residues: CASSLAPGANEQYF. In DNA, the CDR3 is TGCGCCAGCAGCTTGGCTCCAGGGGCTAACGAGCAGTACTTC.

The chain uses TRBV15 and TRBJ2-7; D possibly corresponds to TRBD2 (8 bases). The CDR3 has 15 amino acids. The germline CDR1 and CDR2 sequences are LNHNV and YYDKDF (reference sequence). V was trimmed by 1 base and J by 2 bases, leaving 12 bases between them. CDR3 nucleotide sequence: TGTGCCACCAGCAGAGGTAGCGGGACAGCCTACGAGCAGTACTTC. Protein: CATSRGSGTAYEQYF. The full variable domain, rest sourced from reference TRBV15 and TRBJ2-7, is DAMVIQNPRYQVTQFGKPVTLSCSQTLNHNVMYWYQQKSSQAPKLLFHYYDKDFNNEADTPDNFQSRRPNTSFCFLDIRSPGLGDTAMYLCATSRGSGTAYEQYFGPGTRLTVT.

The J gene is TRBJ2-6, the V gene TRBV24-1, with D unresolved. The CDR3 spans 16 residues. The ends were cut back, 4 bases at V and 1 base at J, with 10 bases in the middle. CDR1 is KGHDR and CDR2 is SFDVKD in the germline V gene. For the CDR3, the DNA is TGTGCCACCAGTGACCGGGTCAATTCTGGGGCCAACGTCCTGACTTTC. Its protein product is CATSDRVNSGANVLTF.

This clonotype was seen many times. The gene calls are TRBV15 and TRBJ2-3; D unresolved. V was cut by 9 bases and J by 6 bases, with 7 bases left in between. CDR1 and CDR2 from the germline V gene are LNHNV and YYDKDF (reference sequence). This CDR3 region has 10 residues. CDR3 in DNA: TGTGCCACGATCCGGGATACGCAGTATTTT. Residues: CATIRDTQYF.

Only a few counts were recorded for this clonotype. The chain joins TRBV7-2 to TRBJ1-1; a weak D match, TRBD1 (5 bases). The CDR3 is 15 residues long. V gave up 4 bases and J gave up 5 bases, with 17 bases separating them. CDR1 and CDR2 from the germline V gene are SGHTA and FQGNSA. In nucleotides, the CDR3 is TGTGCCAGCAGCTATCCGGGACGGAGAACAACTGAAGCTTTCTTT. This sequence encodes CASSYPGRRTTEAFF.